One sample yielded the 29 T cell receptor beta chains listed below, sequenced in a study of CD4 and CD8 cells across lung adenocarcinoma regions. TCRdb re-called the PCR reads through MiXCR, storing one row per CDR3 protein. The sample records 6,000 to 8,000 distinct CDR3 sequences, approximately 50% being singletons. The sequenced sample consisted of CD4+ T cells from the center of a lung tumor. Every receptor here comes from a female donor with lung adenocarcinoma. The CD4 and CD8 labels of this study may be unreliable.

This clonotype is labeled medium-sized. The chain couples TRBV7-2 to TRBJ2-5; D gene unclear. Trimming removed 5 bases at V and 7 bases at J, with 14 bases between. Germline V CDR1 and CDR2: SGHTA, FQGNSA. The CDR3 has 13 residues. The CDR3 is CASSPGPTWTQYF. For the CDR3, the DNA is TGTGCCAGCAGCCCCGGGCCGACGTGGACCCAGTACTTC.

The chain employs TRBV12-3 or TRBV12-4 and TRBJ2-1; 9 bases align to TRBD2. There are 14 residues in the CDR3. V dropped 11 bases and J dropped 5; count of bases not matched to a gene: 10. The CDR3 coding sequence is TGTGCCTCGGATGCGGGGGGGTGGCACAATGAGCAGTTCTTC. Amino acids: CASDAGGWHNEQFF.

This clonotype occurred a few times. The V call is TRBV20-1, the J call TRBJ2-1; 7 bases align to TRBD1. CDR1 and CDR2 from the germline V gene are DFQATT and SNEGSKA (reference sequence). The ends lost 5 bases at V and 1 base at J; junction bases unmatched: 5. CDR3 size: 14 residues. The CDR3 DNA sequence: TGCAGTGCTCTTGACAGGGAGTCCTACAATGAGCAGTTCTTC. Amino acid sequence: CSALDRESYNEQFF.

This clonotype was counted a few times. V and J are TRBV24-1 and TRBJ2-1; tentatively, D is TRBD1 (5 bases). The J call may be incorrect, as the DNA end agrees better with TRBJ2-7. This CDR3 has 11 amino acids. The germline V gene encodes CDR1 KGHDR and CDR2 SFDVKD. The CDR3 bases are TGTGCCACCAGTGACCGGACAGAGCAGTACTTC. Amino acids: CATSDRTEQYF.

This clonotype was detected a few times. This chain connects TRBV6-1 to TRBJ2-5; D gene uncertain. The germline CDR1 and CDR2 sequences are MNHNS and SASEGT. Trimming cost V 9 bases and J 4 bases, with 21 bases left between them. The CDR3 extends over 15 amino acids. The CDR3, as DNA: TGTGCCAGTGGAGTGGGCCTAGAGGCGCGAGAGACCCAGTACTTC. Translating gives CASGVGLEARETQYF.

Judged by abundance, this clonotype is medium-sized. This chain joins TRBV7-2 and TRBJ2-1; D is perhaps TRBD1 (5 bases). The CDR3 loop spans 17 amino acids. Looked up from germline, CDR1 is SGHTA and CDR2 is FQGNSA. The V end lost 0 bases, the J end lost 6 bases, and 18 bases lay between the germline ends. The CDR3 region is CASSLALRGTASNEQFF. The DNA of the CDR3 is TGTGCCAGCAGCTTAGCGCTTAGGGGAACCGCGTCCAATGAGCAGTTCTTC. Supplemented by reference TRBV7-2 and TRBJ2-1, the full variable domain reads GAGVSQSPSNKVTEKGKDVELRCDPISGHTALYWYRQSLGQGLEFLIYFQGNSAPDKSGLPSDRFSAERTGGSVSTLTIQRTQQEDSAVYLCASSLALRGTASNEQFFGPGTRLTVL.

This clonotype occurred once. V and J are TRBV19 and TRBJ2-1; TRBD2 matches 11 bases. With 6 bases clipped from V and 5 bases from J, the junction kept 6 bases outside the gene matches. Looked up from germline, CDR1 is LNHDA and CDR2 is SQIVND (reference sequence). The CDR3 is 15 amino acids. CDR3 loop: CASSIGTSGDNEQFF. The CDR3 DNA reads as TGTGCCAGTAGCATCGGGACTAGCGGAGACAATGAGCAGTTCTTC.

This chain connects TRBV7-8 to TRBJ2-1; maybe TRBD1 (6 bases). The germline V gene encodes CDR1 SGHVS and CDR2 FQNEAQ. V lost 1 base, J lost 10 bases, and 11 bases lay in between. This CDR3 region has 13 residues. CDR3 sequence reads: CASSLVVQGEQFF. DNA of the CDR3: TGTGCCAGCAGCTTAGTAGTACAGGGCGAGCAGTTCTTC.

The chain links TRBV10-2 to TRBJ2-5; the D gene could be TRBD1 or TRBD2 (6 bases each). The V gene lost 8 bases and the J gene lost 5 bases, with 15 bases spanning the gap. This CDR3 is built from 13 residues. Germline V gene sequence: CDR1 WSHSY, CDR2 SAAADI. The CDR3 here is CASPEEGGETQYF. CDR3 DNA: TGCGCCAGCCCTGAGGAGGGGGGCGAGACCCAGTACTTC.

A remark on this clonotype: An end of the junction differs from the germline gene, which may be a read error. The chain joins TRBV6-1 to TRBJ2-1; the D gene is possibly TRBD2 (6 bases). Looked up from germline, CDR1 is MNHNS and CDR2 is SASEGT. The CDR3 covers 15 residues. The DNA for the CDR3 is TGTGCCCGCAGTCTGACGACCGGGAGTACGGATGCGCAGTTTTTC. It codes for CARSLTTGSTDAQFF.

The V call is TRBV10-1, the J call TRBJ2-3; no clear D gene. CDR1 is WNHNN, CDR2 SYGVQD, per germline (reference sequence). This CDR3 spans 13 amino acids. DNA of the CDR3: TGCGTCACGGAACTGGAAGGTACAAACACTCAGTATTTT. Its protein is CVTELEGTNTQYF.

This clonotype has ten or more counts. J is TRBJ2-3 and V is TRBV12-3 or TRBV12-4; D is possibly TRBD2 (6 bases). V lost 5 bases and J lost 6, with 12 bases in between. The CDR3 runs to 13 residues. CDR3 bases: TGTGCCAGCAGTCACTTCGCGGGGGATACGCAGTATTTT. It encodes CASSHFAGDTQYF.

To note about this clonotype: An end of the junction does not agree with germline; a read error may underlie this. The chain has TRBV10-1 and TRBJ2-3; 8 bases align to TRBD2. The CDR3 spans 13 residues. CDR1 and CDR2 from the germline V gene are WNHNN and SYGVQD (reference sequence). In nucleotides, the CDR3 is TGCGCCTCGGGACTAGAAGCCACAGATACTCAGTATTTT. Protein sequence: CASGLEATDTQYF.

The chain combines TRBV6-1 with TRBJ2-1, with D possibly being TRBD2 (5 bases). The J call is in doubt because the DNA end fits TRBJ2-7 better. The length of the CDR3 is 12 residues. Germline V gives CDR1 MNHNS, CDR2 SASEGT. CDR3 protein: CASRTGNYEQYF. The CDR3 nucleotides read TGTGCCAGCAGAACCGGGAACTACGAGCAGTACTTC.

This clonotype came up many times. The chain uses TRBV10-1 and TRBJ2-1, with D possibly TRBD1 on 6 matching bases. This CDR3 spans 15 amino acids. Trimming left V 2 bases short and J 0 bases short, with 8 bases between. CDR1 WNHNN and CDR2 SYGVQD come from the germline V gene (reference sequence). The CDR3 spells CASSERGSSYNEQFF. The DNA for the CDR3 is TGCGCCAGCAGTGAGAGGGGGAGCTCCTACAATGAGCAGTTCTTC.

In this sample, this clonotype turned up many times. The J gene is TRBJ2-5, the V gene TRBV7-8; D is possibly TRBD1 or TRBD2 (6 bases each). The J call may be wrong; the DNA end is better matched by TRBJ2-7. Germline V lookup: CDR1 SGHVS, CDR2 FQNEAQ. The CDR3 has 17 residues. CDR3 coding DNA: TGTGCCAGCAGCATCACTGGGGTGGGGGGCGCTTCCCACGAGCAGTACTTC. Its protein product is CASSITGVGGASHEQYF.

Within the sample, this clonotype is medium-sized. This chain links TRBV4-1 with TRBJ2-3; 8 bases line up with TRBD2. The CDR3 sequence is 17 residues long. V lost 2 bases and J lost 4; bases outside the gene matches: 11. Germline assignment: CDR1 MGHRA and CDR2 YSYEKL. In nucleotides, the CDR3 is TGCGCCAGCAGCCAACTGAAGAATAGCGGGAACGCAGATACGCAGTATTTT. This encodes CASSQLKNSGNADTQYF.

This clonotype was counted ten times or more. At one boundary the junction diverges from the germline segment, which might be a read error. This chain joins TRBV10-1 and TRBJ2-3; perhaps D is TRBD1 or TRBD2 (5 bases each). The CDR3 has 13 amino acids. Germline V gives CDR1 WNHNN, CDR2 SYGVQD (reference sequence). CDR3 in DNA: TGCGCCACGGGGCTAGAAGGTAAAAACACGCAGTACTTT. This encodes CATGLEGKNTQYF.

A few counts support this clonotype. The CDR3 coding sequence is TGTGCCAGCAGGGGGTGGTCGATGACCGGGGAGCTGTTTTTT. Translated: CASRGWSMTGELFF. This chain joins TRBV27 and TRBJ2-2; D unclear. The V gene's germline CDR1 is MNHEY and CDR2 SMNVEV (reference sequence). V was cut by 6 bases and J by 5 bases, with 13 bases left in between. The CDR3 has 14 residues.

The rearrangement joins TRBV6-1 to TRBJ1-5, with D possibly being TRBD1 (5 bases). The CDR3 consists of 14 residues. Germline V gene sequence: CDR1 MNHNS, CDR2 SASEGT. Trimming shortened V by 4 bases and J by 1 base, and 8 bases separated the two germline ends. The chain's CDR3 is CASSGQLSNQPQHF. Written as DNA, the CDR3 is TGTGCCAGCAGTGGACAGCTCAGCAATCAGCCCCAGCATTTT.

The chain employs TRBV6-1 and TRBJ2-5; TRBD2 agrees at 10 bases. J gave up 11 bases and V 6 bases, and 15 bases lay outside the gene matches. The V gene's germline CDR1 is MNHNS and CDR2 SASEGT. The CDR3 is made up of 15 amino acids. CDR3 bases: TGTGCCAGCAGATCAGGGACTAGCGTATACAATGAGCAGTACTTC. The encoded protein is CASRSGTSVYNEQYF.

The CDR3 region is CASSLWQLGETQYF. The CDR3 nucleotides are TGCGCCAGCAGCTTGTGGCAGTTGGGGGAGACCCAGTACTTC. The chain has TRBV5-1 and TRBJ2-5; no reliable D call. V gave up 1 base and J gave up 5 bases, with 12 bases separating them. The CDR3 sequence is 14 residues long. Germline V CDR1 and CDR2: SGHRS, YFSETQ.

The chain joins TRBV6-1 to TRBJ2-5; D not certain. Deletions cut 6 bases from V and 13 bases from J, with 21 bases between. This CDR3 spans 13 amino acids. Germline CDR1 MNHNS, CDR2 SASEGT. CDR3 coding DNA: TGTGCCAGCAGACAGAATTTGGGCGACGTCCTGTACTTC. It yields the protein CASRQNLGDVLYF.

The chain is built from TRBV6-1 and TRBJ1-2, with D perhaps TRBD1 (5 bases). From germline, CDR1 is MNHNS and CDR2 SASEGT. The CDR3 sequence is 18 residues long. The V and J ends lost 2 bases and 1 base respectively, with 20 bases between them. CDR3 protein: CASSESGRGRPHNYGYTF. CDR3 bases: TGTGCCAGCAGTGAAAGTGGTCGGGGACGGCCCCATAACTATGGCTACACCTTC.

The chain carries TRBV19 and TRBJ2-5; 9 positions agree with TRBD1. J lost 5 bases, V lost 7 bases, and 8 bases had no gene match. The CDR3 sequence is 14 residues long. Germline V gives CDR1 LNHDA, CDR2 SQIVND (reference sequence). The chain's CDR3 is CASTRGQGVETQYF. The CDR3 DNA is TGTGCCAGTACCCGGGGACAGGGTGTGGAGACCCAGTACTTC.

Concerning this clonotype itself: The junction departs from germline at one end; a sequencing error may be responsible. The chain uses TRBV10-3 and TRBJ2-1, with D possibly TRBD2 on 5 matching bases. The CDR3 spans 14 residues. In germline, CDR1 is ENHRY, CDR2 SYGVKD. This CDR3 reads CAGRDVGSTDAQYF. CDR3 sequence (DNA): TGTGCGGGCCGGGATGTTGGGTCCACCGATGCGCAGTATTTC.

This clonotype is judged medium-sized. The chain is built from TRBV6-5 and TRBJ2-3, with D possibly being TRBD2 (5 bases). The CDR3 is 12 residues long. Trimming cost V 0 bases and J 10 bases, with 8 bases left between them. Germline-derived CDR1 and CDR2 are MNHEY and SVGAGI. The CDR3 coding sequence is TGTGCCAGCAGTTACTCTGGAGCGGCGCAGTATTTT. It is translated as CASSYSGAAQYF.

This clonotype is labeled medium-sized. V and J are TRBV6-1 and TRBJ1-1; D gene ambiguous. The CDR3 loop spans 14 amino acids. Germline V gene sequence: CDR1 MNHNS, CDR2 SASEGT. V lost 3 bases and J 4 bases, leaving 12 bases between the germline ends. The CDR3 region is CASSDKVAGTEAFF. DNA of the CDR3: TGTGCCAGCAGTGATAAGGTTGCGGGCACTGAAGCTTTCTTT.

The chain employs TRBV6-1 and TRBJ2-3, with D hard to call. The CDR3 length is 12 residues. Germline V CDR1 and CDR2: MNHNS, SASEGT. The germline V and J ends were trimmed by 6 bases and 6 bases, with 10 bases remaining between them. CDR3 residues: CASRDLWDTQYF. CDR3 nucleotide sequence: TGTGCCAGCAGGGACCTCTGGGATACGCAGTATTTT.